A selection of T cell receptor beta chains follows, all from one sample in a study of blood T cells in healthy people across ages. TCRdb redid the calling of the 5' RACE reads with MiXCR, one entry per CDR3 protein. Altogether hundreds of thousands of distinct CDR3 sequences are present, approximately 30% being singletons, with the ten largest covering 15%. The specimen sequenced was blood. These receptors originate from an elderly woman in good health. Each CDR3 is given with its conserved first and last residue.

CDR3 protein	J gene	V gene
CASSVGTNNEKLFF	TRBJ1-4	TRBV2
CASMARDYQETQYF	TRBJ2-5	TRBV6-1
CSANPVKRGTIYEQYF	TRBJ2-7	TRBV20-1
CASSLQQGGYEQYF	-	TRBV7-2
CASTESGSTQYF	TRBJ2-3	TRBV27
CASSWGYNQPQHF	TRBJ1-5	TRBV6-5
CASSPGLPYEQYF	-	TRBV7-2
CASSLSRSGYTF	TRBJ1-2	TRBV12-3/TRBV12-4
CASSLGLYEQFF	TRBJ2-1	TRBV5-1
CSVPTGPGANVLTF	TRBJ2-6	TRBV29-1
CASSSATGSWTDTQYF	TRBJ2-3	TRBV5-1
CASSYYTVNTEAFF	TRBJ1-1	TRBV7-2
CASSTRLAGEQFF	TRBJ2-1	TRBV28
CSAEGGTTPYNEQFF	TRBJ2-1	TRBV20-1
CASRFSGGVHNEQFF	TRBJ2-1	TRBV12-3/TRBV12-4
CASGVLAGPYEQYF	TRBJ2-7	TRBV7-2
CATSRIRQPPLGNTEAFF	TRBJ1-1	TRBV15
CSARVATAAKNIQYF	TRBJ2-4	TRBV20-1
CASSYIREPLDTQYF	TRBJ2-3	TRBV6-6
CASSQELRGSTDTQYF	TRBJ2-3	TRBV3-1
CASSPETGVYNEQFF	TRBJ2-1	TRBV7-2
CASSDWETQYF	-	TRBV7-9
CASSLTSGLNNEQFF	TRBJ2-1	TRBV5-1
CARSPGFQAFF	TRBJ1-1	TRBV7-8
CASSVGTGTGTGYTF	TRBJ1-2	TRBV9
CASSKLAGAYNEQFF	TRBJ2-1	TRBV6-2/TRBV6-3
CASSAHGTAVYEQYF	TRBJ2-7	TRBV7-2
CASGLALTGVTDTQYF	TRBJ2-3	TRBV12-5
CASSLPGGRTDTQYF	TRBJ2-3	TRBV12-3/TRBV12-4
CASSLDRGYEKLFF	TRBJ1-4	TRBV5-1
CASSHVDEQFF	TRBJ2-1	TRBV3-1
CASSGPHAGRDQPQHF	TRBJ1-5	TRBV2
CTSSLVGETQYF	TRBJ2-5	TRBV7-9
CAWSVGLQGVGETQYF	TRBJ2-5	TRBV30
CAWSVGQGNTGGLFF	TRBJ2-2	TRBV30
CASAAGPPAYEQYF	TRBJ2-7	TRBV2
CSANQGTSSYNSPLHF	TRBJ1-6	TRBV20-1
CASRNWRDTEAFF	TRBJ1-1	TRBV6-2/TRBV6-3
CASSEWLNTGELFF	TRBJ2-2	TRBV2
CASSLGTGGLQETQYF	TRBJ2-5	TRBV7-9
CASTPLAYNEQFF	TRBJ2-1	TRBV7-7
CASSFDREGQYF	TRBJ2-5	TRBV5-1
CASSPSHYGYTF	TRBJ1-2	TRBV28
CASSITKETQYF	TRBJ2-5	TRBV6-6
CEAGGTEAFF	TRBJ1-1	TRBV10-2
CSARTRGLSYQETQYF	TRBJ2-5	TRBV20-1
CASSQDWTGPAGEQYF	-	TRBV3-1
CASSIRGLAGNYNEQFF	TRBJ2-1	TRBV19
CATSRAPQGETQYF	TRBJ2-5	TRBV15
CASILSGGLTGELFF	TRBJ2-2	TRBV12-3/TRBV12-4
CASSDGLAGAYEQFF	TRBJ2-1	TRBV6-6
CSASSDRGLNEQYF	TRBJ2-7	TRBV20-1